Each of the 8 T cell receptor beta chains below was sequenced from the same sample in a study of cytomegalovirus exposure and HLA in healthy donors. The assay was immunoSEQ multiplex PCR, and TCRdb's table has in-frame clones only and misses some. There are around 300,000 clones in the sample; around 90% occur only once, and around 0.88% lies in the top ten. Sequencing input: PBMCs. These receptors all stem from a man under 40 in good health and CMV-seronegative.

V gene TRBV18 combines with J gene TRBJ2-7, with D tentatively TRBD2 (6 bases). The CDR3 extends over 15 amino acids. The germline CDR1 and CDR2 sequences are KGHSH and LQKENI. The V end was cut by 2 bases, the J end by 6 bases, with 17 bases between. Written as DNA, the CDR3 is TGTGCCAGCTCACCAACGAGCGGGCCGGACGGCGAGCAGTACTTC. Protein sequence: CASSPTSGPDGEQYF.

The chain is built from TRBV6-5 and TRBJ2-5, with 8 bases that match TRBD1. The CDR3 spans 15 residues. Losses at the gene ends were 6 bases for V and 5 bases for J; bases not matched to a gene: 11. The germline V gene has CDR1 MNHEY and CDR2 SVGAGI. CDR3 in amino acids: CASRPRRQGWETQYF. The CDR3 DNA follows: TGTGCCAGCAGGCCTAGGAGACAGGGGTGGGAGACCCAGTACTTC.

CDR3 DNA: TGTGCCAGCAGTTACGGCGGGGCAGGCTACGAGCAGTACTTC. Its translation is CASSYGGAGYEQYF. The genes are TRBV6-5 and TRBJ2-7; tentatively, D is TRBD2 (6 bases). The CDR3 is 14 residues long. Germline V CDR1 and CDR2: MNHEY, SVGAGI. V was pared by 2 bases and J by 3 bases, with 11 bases between.

The chain carries TRBV6-6 and TRBJ1-5, with a possible D match to TRBD1 (5 bases). This CDR3 region has 14 residues. Germline values: CDR1 MNHNY, CDR2 SVGAGI (reference sequence). V was cut by 6 bases and J by 5 bases, with 14 bases left in between. The CDR3, as DNA: TGTGCCAGCAGGGGCGGGGGATTGGATCAGCCCCAGCATTTT. Protein sequence: CASRGGGLDQPQHF.

The chain combines TRBV27 with TRBJ2-7, with 10 bases matching TRBD1. There are 16 residues in the CDR3. Germline trimming cut 2 bases from V and 2 bases from J; bases unmatched to any gene: 6. Germline V gene sequence: CDR1 MNHEY, CDR2 SMNVEV (reference sequence). The chain's CDR3 is CASSLAGTGAPYEQYF. CDR3 in DNA: TGTGCCAGCAGTTTAGCGGGGACAGGGGCCCCCTACGAGCAGTACTTC.

The sample holds a few counts of this clone. The chain combines TRBV4-1 with TRBJ1-2; weak D call: TRBD1 (5 bases). V lost 2 bases, J lost 5 bases, and 9 bases lay in between. The germline V gene encodes CDR1 MGHRA and CDR2 YSYEKL. This CDR3 has 13 residues. Here the CDR3 reads CASSQYDSYGYTF. DNA of the CDR3: TGCGCCAGCAGCCAATACGACAGTTATGGCTACACCTTC.

The J gene is TRBJ2-7, the V gene TRBV5-1; 11 positions match TRBD1. Germline CDR1 SGHRS, CDR2 YFSETQ. This CDR3 has 14 residues. Germline trimming cut 3 bases from V and 6 bases from J; bases unmatched to any gene: 5. The CDR3 protein is CASSSGTGGGEQYF. CDR3 nucleotide sequence: TGCGCCAGCAGCTCCGGGACAGGGGGAGGCGAGCAGTACTTC.

This sequence joins TRBV9 and TRBJ1-4; D call uncertain. Trimming took off 0 bases at V and 6 bases at J, with 12 bases between the two ends. The V gene's germline CDR1 is SGDLS and CDR2 YYNGEE. CDR3 length: 15 residues. The CDR3 loop reads CASSVDGSVDEKLFF. The CDR3 DNA follows: TGTGCCAGCAGCGTAGACGGGTCGGTCGATGAAAAACTGTTTTTT.